This entry concerns a single T cell receptor beta chain. These data are taken from a study of T cell repertoires in cytomegalovirus infection. TCRdb re-called the reads with MiXCR, one entry per CDR3 protein. The sample shows hundreds of thousands of distinct CDR3 sequences, approximately 24% of them seen only once. The sequenced sample was CD8+ T cells from PBMCs. This TCR was sampled from a human donor in good health (CMV status not recorded). Some clones in this sample may be carry-over from other donors' samples.

The CDR3 bases are TGTGCCAGCAGCCAAAATCGATTAGGGTGGAGCTATGGCTACACCTTC. Translating gives CASSQNRLGWSYGYTF. The gene calls are TRBV4-2 and TRBJ1-2; no clear D gene. V was pared by 2 bases and J by 4 bases, with 17 bases between. Germline values: CDR1 LGHNA, CDR2 YNFKEQ. CDR3 length equals 16 residues.